This T cell receptor (beta chain) is from a study of cytomegalovirus exposure and HLA in healthy donors. 60 Vbeta and 13 Jbeta primers were used in PCR. Sequenced by immunoSEQ multiplex PCR; TCRdb stores in-frame clones only, minus some. Of about 160,000 clones in the sample, about 82% are singletons; the top ten hold less than 3%. The CDR3 runs 17 residues. Germline trimming cut 3 bases from V and 2 bases from J; bases unmatched to any gene: 10. Germline V lookup: CDR1 MDHEN, CDR2 SYDVKM. Sequencing was done on a sample of PBMCs. The chain recombines TRBV28 with TRBJ2-3; 8 nucleotides match TRBD1. The clonotype was recovered from a male donor in good health and CMV-seronegative. CDR3 sequence: CASSFDRGPSHTDTQYF. In nucleotides, the CDR3 is TGTGCCAGCAGTTTCGACAGGGGCCCCTCTCACACAGATACGCAGTATTTT.